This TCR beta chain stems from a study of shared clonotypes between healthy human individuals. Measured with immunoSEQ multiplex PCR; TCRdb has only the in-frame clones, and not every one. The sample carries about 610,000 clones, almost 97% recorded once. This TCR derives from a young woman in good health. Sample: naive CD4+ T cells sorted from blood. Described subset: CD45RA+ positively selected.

In DNA form, the CDR3 reads TGTGCCAGCAGTTACTCCGCTGACAGGGGGCAGGAAAAACTGTTTTTT. Amino acid sequence: CASSYSADRGQEKLFF. This chain connects TRBV6-6 to TRBJ1-4; 10 bases align to TRBD1. The J segment lost 8 bases and the V segment lost 0 bases, leaving 6 bases of the junction unmatched. The CDR3 covers 16 residues. CDR1 is MNHNY and CDR2 is SVGAGI in the germline V gene (reference sequence).